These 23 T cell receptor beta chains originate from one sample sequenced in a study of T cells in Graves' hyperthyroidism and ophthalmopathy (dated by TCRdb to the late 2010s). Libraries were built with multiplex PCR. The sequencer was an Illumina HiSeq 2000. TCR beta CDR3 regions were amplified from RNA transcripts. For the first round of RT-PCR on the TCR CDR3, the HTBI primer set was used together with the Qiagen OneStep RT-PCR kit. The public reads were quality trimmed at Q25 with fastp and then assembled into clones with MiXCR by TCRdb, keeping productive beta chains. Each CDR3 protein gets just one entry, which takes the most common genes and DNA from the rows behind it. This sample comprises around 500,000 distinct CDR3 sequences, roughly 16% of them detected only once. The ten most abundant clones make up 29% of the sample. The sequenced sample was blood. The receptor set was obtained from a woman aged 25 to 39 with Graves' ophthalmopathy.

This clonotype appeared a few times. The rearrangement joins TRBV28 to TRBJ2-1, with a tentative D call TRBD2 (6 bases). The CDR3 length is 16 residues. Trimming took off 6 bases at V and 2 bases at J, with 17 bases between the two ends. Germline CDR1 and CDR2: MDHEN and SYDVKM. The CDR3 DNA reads TGTGCCAGCAGACAATCGGGAGCCGTCCCCTACAATGAGCAGTTCTTC. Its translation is CASRQSGAVPYNEQFF. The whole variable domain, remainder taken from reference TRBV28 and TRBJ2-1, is DVKVTQSSRYLVKRTGEKVFLECVQDMDHENMFWYRQDPGLGLRLIYFSYDVKMKEKGDIPEGYSVSREKKERFSLILESASTNQTSMYLCASRQSGAVPYNEQFFGPGTRLTVL.

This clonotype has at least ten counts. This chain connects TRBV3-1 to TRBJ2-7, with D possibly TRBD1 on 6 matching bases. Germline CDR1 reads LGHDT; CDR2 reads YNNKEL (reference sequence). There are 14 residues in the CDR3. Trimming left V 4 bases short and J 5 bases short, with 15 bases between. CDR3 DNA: TGTGCCAGCAGCCCGCGAGGGGGTGTGGACGAGCAGTACTTC. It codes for CASSPRGGVDEQYF.

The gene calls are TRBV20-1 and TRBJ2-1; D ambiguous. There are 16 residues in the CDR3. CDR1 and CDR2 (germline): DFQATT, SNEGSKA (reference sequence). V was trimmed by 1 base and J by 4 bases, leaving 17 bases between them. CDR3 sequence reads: CSARVAKDLRYNEQFF. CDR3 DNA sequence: TGCAGTGCTAGAGTAGCAAAGGACCTGCGTTACAATGAGCAGTTCTTC.

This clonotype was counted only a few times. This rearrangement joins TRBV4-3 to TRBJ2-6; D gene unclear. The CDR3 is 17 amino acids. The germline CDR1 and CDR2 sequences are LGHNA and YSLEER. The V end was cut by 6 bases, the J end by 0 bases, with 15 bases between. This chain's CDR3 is CASSETLLHSGANVLTF. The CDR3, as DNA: TGCGCCAGCAGTGAGACTCTCCTCCACTCTGGGGCCAACGTCCTGACTTTC.

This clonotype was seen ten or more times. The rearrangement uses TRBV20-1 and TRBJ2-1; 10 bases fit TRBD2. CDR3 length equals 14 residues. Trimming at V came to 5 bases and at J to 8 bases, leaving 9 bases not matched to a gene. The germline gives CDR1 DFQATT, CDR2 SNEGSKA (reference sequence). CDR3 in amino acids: CSAPSGSRGDEQFF. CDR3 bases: TGCAGTGCTCCTAGCGGGAGTCGAGGGGATGAGCAGTTCTTC.

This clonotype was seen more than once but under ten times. For the CDR3, the DNA is TGCGCCAGCAGCTTGACCGGGCGGCGGGCTCAAGAGACCCAGTACTTC. Translating gives CASSLTGRRAQETQYF. The J gene is TRBJ2-5, the V gene TRBV5-1; tentative D call: TRBD2 (5 bases). Germline assignment: CDR1 SGHRS and CDR2 YFSETQ. The CDR3 has 16 amino acids. Trimming pared 1 base from V and 2 bases from J, leaving 15 bases between.

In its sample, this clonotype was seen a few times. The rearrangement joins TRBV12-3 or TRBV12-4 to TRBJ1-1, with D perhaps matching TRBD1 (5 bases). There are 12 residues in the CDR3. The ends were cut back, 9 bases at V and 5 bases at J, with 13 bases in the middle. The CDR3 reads CASLFWGTEAFF. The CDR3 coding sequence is TGTGCCAGTTTGTTTTGGGGGACTGAAGCTTTCTTT.

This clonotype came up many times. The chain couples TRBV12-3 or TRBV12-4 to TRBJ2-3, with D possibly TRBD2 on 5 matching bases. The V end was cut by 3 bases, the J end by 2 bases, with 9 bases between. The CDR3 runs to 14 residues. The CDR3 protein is CASSFLLATDTQYF. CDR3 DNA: TGTGCCAGCAGTTTTCTCCTAGCCACAGATACGCAGTATTTT.

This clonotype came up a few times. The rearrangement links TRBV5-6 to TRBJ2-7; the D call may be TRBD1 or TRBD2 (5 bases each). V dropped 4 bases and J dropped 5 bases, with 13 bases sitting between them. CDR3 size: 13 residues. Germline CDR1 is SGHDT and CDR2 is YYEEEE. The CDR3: CASSRGPGDEQYF. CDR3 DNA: TGTGCCAGCAGCCGGGGACCCGGAGACGAGCAGTACTTC.

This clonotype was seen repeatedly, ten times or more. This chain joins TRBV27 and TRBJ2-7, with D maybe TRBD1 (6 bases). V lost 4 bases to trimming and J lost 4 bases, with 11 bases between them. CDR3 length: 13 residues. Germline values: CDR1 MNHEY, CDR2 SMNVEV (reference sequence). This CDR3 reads CASSSIQGYEQYF. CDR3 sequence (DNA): TGTGCCAGCAGTTCAATCCAGGGGTACGAGCAGTACTTC.

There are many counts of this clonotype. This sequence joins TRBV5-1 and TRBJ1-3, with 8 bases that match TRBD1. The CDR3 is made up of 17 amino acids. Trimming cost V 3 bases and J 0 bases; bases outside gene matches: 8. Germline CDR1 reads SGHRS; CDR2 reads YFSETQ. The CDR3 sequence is CASSSLTGERSGNTIYF. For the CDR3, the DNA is TGCGCCAGCAGCTCGTTGACAGGGGAACGCTCTGGAAACACCATATATTTT.

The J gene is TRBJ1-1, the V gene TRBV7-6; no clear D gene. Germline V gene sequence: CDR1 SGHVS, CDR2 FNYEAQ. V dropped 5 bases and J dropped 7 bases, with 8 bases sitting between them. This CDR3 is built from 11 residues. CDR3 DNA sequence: TGTGCCAGCAGCGAGGACGGTGAAGCTTTCTTT. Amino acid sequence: CASSEDGEAFF.

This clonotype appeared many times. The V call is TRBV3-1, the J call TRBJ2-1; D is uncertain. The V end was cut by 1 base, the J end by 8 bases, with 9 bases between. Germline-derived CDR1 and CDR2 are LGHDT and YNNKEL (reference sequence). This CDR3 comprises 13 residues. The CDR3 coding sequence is TGTGCCAGCAGCCAAGGCTTTGGCTATGAGCAGTTCTTC. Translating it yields CASSQGFGYEQFF.

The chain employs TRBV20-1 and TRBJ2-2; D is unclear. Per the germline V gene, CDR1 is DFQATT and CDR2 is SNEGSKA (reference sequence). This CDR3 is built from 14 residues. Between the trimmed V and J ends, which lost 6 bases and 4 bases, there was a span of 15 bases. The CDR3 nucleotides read TGCAGTGCAGCTGTGGTAGCCTCCACCGGGGAGCTGTTTTTT. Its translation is CSAAVVASTGELFF.

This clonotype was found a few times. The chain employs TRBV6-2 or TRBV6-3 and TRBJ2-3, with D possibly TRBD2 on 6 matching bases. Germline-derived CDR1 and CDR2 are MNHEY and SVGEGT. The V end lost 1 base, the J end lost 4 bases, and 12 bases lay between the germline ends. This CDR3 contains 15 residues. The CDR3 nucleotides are TGTGCCAGCAGTTACTTCGGTAGCGGTGCAGATACGCAGTATTTT. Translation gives CASSYFGSGADTQYF.

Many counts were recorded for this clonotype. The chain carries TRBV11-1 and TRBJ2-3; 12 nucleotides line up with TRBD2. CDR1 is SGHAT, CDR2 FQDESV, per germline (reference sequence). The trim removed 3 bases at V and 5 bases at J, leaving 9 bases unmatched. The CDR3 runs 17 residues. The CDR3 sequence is CASSLRGLAGYGDTQYF. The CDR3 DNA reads TGTGCCAGCAGCTTGAGGGGACTAGCGGGTTACGGAGATACGCAGTATTTT.

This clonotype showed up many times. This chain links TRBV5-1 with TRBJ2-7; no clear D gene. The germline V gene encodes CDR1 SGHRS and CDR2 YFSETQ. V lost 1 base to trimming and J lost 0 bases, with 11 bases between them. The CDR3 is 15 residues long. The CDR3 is CASSLHDLSSYEQYF. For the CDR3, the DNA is TGCGCCAGCAGCTTGCACGATCTTAGCTCCTACGAGCAGTACTTC.

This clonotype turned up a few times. Written as DNA, the CDR3 is TGTGCCAGCAGTAGGCGGGCGCCGGCGGGGACAGATACGCAGTATTTT. It specifies CASSRRAPAGTDTQYF. The chain couples TRBV6-2 or TRBV6-3 to TRBJ2-3; a weak D match, TRBD2 (6 bases). The germline CDR1 and CDR2 sequences are MNHEY and SVGEGT. CDR3 length: 16 amino acids. Trimming removed 5 bases at V and 3 bases at J, with 18 bases between.

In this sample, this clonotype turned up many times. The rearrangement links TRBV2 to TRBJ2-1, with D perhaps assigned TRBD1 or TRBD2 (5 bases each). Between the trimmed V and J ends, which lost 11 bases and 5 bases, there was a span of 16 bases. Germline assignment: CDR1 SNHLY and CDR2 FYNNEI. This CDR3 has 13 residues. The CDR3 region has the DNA TGTGCCGGGGGTCAGGAGATGCACAATGAGCAGTTCTTC. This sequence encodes CAGGQEMHNEQFF.

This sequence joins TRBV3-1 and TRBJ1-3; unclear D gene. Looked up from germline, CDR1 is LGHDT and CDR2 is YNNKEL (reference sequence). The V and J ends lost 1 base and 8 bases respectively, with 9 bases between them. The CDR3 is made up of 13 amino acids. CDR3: CASSQVPRDTIYF. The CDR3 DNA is TGTGCCAGCAGCCAAGTTCCTCGGGACACCATATATTTT.

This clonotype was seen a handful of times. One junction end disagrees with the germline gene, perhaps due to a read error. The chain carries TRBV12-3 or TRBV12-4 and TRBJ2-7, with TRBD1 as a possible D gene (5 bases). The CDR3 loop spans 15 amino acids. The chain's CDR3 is CASSFFRQGSYERYF. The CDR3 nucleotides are TGTGCCAGCAGTTTTTTTAGGCAGGGTAGTTACGAGCGGTACTTC.

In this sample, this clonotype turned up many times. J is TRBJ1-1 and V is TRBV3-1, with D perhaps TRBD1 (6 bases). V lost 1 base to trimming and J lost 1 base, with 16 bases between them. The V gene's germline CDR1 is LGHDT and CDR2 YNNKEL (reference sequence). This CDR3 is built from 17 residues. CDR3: CASSQVGAGDKNTEAFF. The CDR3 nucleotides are TGTGCCAGCAGCCAAGTTGGGGCAGGGGACAAGAACACTGAAGCTTTCTTT. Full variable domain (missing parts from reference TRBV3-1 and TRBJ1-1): DTAVSQTPKYLVTQMGNDKSIKCEQNLGHDTMYWYKQDSKKFLKIMFSYNNKELIINETVPNRFSPKSPDKAHLNLHINSLELGDSAVYFCASSQVGAGDKNTEAFFGQGTRLTVV.

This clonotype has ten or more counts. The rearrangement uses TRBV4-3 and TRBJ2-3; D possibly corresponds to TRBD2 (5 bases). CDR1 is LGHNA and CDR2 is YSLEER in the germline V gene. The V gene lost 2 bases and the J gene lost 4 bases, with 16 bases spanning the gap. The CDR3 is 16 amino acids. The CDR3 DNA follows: TGCGCCAGCAGCCAAATATCCGTTGAGCGGTCAGATACGCAGTATTTT. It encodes CASSQISVERSDTQYF.